This entry features one T cell receptor (beta chain) sequence. The data were obtained in a study of Ad26.COV2.S vaccination and SARS-CoV-2 variants. As for treatment: 15 to 20 received Ad26.COV2.S at low or high dose, single or two shots; a few received placebo; per-sample allocation not given. The investigators took samples on day 63 after the first vaccine or placebo injection. Clones were read by immunoSEQ multiplex PCR, and TCRdb kept only the in-frame ones, dropping some. The table includes 350,000 to 500,000 clones, about 91% detected once. Trimming took off 3 bases at V and 0 bases at J, with 12 bases between the two ends. The CDR3 covers 16 residues. The germline gives CDR1 MDHEN, CDR2 SYDVKM.

The sequence was obtained from a person between 18 and 59 years old who received the Ad26.COV2.S COVID-19 vaccine or a placebo. Sequencing was performed on peripheral blood, taken in a trial of Ad26.COV2.S vaccine versus placebo. This chain links TRBV28 with TRBJ2-4; D remains ambiguous. The CDR3 DNA is TGTGCCAGCAGTTTTAGATTCTCACTAGCCAAAAACATTCAGTACTTC. Translation: CASSFRFSLAKNIQYF.